These 30 T cell receptor beta chains came from one sample sequenced in a study of OX40 agonist ivuxolimab in advanced cancers. TCRdb keeps only in-frame clones here, not all; method: immunoSEQ multiplex PCR. The table has about 51,000 clones, about four fifths seen once; the top ten hold around 2.8%. The sequenced sample was CD4+ or CD8+ T cells sorted from blood, obtained in a trial of the OX40 agonist ivuxolimab. These receptors originate from an adult with an advanced solid tumor such as melanoma, head and neck, liver or kidney cancer.

The J gene is TRBJ2-2, the V gene TRBV5-1; D is ambiguous. Trimming took off 0 bases at V and 7 bases at J, with 4 bases between the two ends. The CDR3 covers 12 residues. CDR1 SGHRS and CDR2 YFSETQ come from the germline V gene. CDR3 DNA: TGCGCCAGCAGCTTGGCGGGCGGGGAGCTGTTTTTT. Its translation: CASSLAGGELFF.

The chain combines TRBV19 with TRBJ2-5, with 7 bases aligning to TRBD1. The J segment lost 2 bases and the V segment lost 3 bases, leaving 9 bases of the junction unmatched. The germline gives CDR1 LNHDA, CDR2 SQIVND (reference sequence). This CDR3 has 16 amino acids. The CDR3 region has the DNA TGTGCCAGTAGTATGAGACAACAGGGGAAACAAGAGACCCAGTACTTC. Translation gives CASSMRQQGKQETQYF. Filled out from reference TRBV19 and TRBJ2-5, the complete variable domain reads DGGITQSPKYLFRKEGQNVTLSCEQNLNHDAMYWYRQDPGQGLRLIYYSQIVNDFQKGDIAEGYSVSREKKESFPLTVTSAQKNPTAFYLCASSMRQQGKQETQYFGPGTRLLVL.

The V and J genes are TRBV5-1 and TRBJ1-2; TRBD1 might be the D (5 bases). CDR1 and CDR2 (germline): SGHRS, YFSETQ. This CDR3 has 15 amino acids. V gave up 2 bases and J gave up 3 bases, with 14 bases separating them. DNA of the CDR3: TGCGCCAGCAGCTTAAACGGGGACCGCGACTATGGCTACACCTTC. It is translated as CASSLNGDRDYGYTF.

Concerning this clone: Mismatch with germline at one junction end may stem from a read error. V gene TRBV11-2 combines with J gene TRBJ2-7; TRBD1 matches 9 bases. The V gene's germline CDR1 is SGHAT and CDR2 FQNNGV. CDR3 length: 13 amino acids. The CDR3 here is CASSPSLQGAQDF. Here the CDR3 DNA reads TGTGCCAGCAGCCCATCTTTACAGGGGGCGCAGGATTTC.

This rearrangement joins TRBV15 to TRBJ2-3, with D unresolved. The CDR3 consists of 15 residues. With 0 bases removed from V and 0 bases from J, the gap between germline ends came to 7 bases. Germline CDR1 LNHNV, CDR2 YYDKDF (reference sequence). Here the CDR3 reads CATSRDRSSTDTQYF. Here the CDR3 DNA reads TGTGCCACCAGCAGAGATCGTAGTAGCACAGATACGCAGTATTTT.

In regard to this clone: This specimen includes other DNA sequences encoding the same CDR3. CDR3 coding DNA: TGTGCCAGTAGTATAAGTCAGGGAAACTATGGCTACACCTTC. Translated, it gives CASSISQGNYGYTF. This chain joins TRBV19 and TRBJ1-2; possibly TRBD1 for D (5 bases). The CDR3 spans 14 residues. V lost 2 bases to trimming and J lost 2 bases, with 9 bases between them. The germline CDR1 and CDR2 sequences are LNHDA and SQIVND (reference sequence). The full variable domain, in which reference TRBV19 and TRBJ1-2 provide the parts outside the CDR3, is DGGITQSPKYLFRKEGQNVTLSCEQNLNHDAMYWYRQDPGQGLRLIYYSQIVNDFQKGDIAEGYSVSREKKESFPLTVTSAQKNPTAFYLCASSISQGNYGYTFGSGTRLTVV.

The chain combines TRBV6-6 with TRBJ1-5; 9 bases fit TRBD1. This CDR3 has 16 amino acids. V gave up 6 bases and J gave up 1 base; unmatched junction bases: 7. Germline CDR1 reads MNHNY; CDR2 reads SVGAGI (reference sequence). The CDR3 DNA is TGTGCCAGCAGGGAGATCGACAGGGGGAGCAATCAGCCCCAGCATTTT. The encoded protein is CASREIDRGSNQPQHF.

This clone was recorded only once. The chain has TRBV2 and TRBJ1-2, with D uncertain. V shed 3 bases and J shed 7 bases, with 15 bases lying between them. The CDR3 has 14 residues. Germline V gene lookup returns CDR1 SNHLY and CDR2 FYNNEI. The CDR3 here is CASSDLGPEAGYTF. The DNA for the CDR3 is TGTGCCAGCAGTGATTTAGGACCAGAGGCTGGCTACACCTTC.

The J gene is TRBJ1-6, the V gene TRBV5-1; 9 nucleotides line up with TRBD1. Looked up from germline, CDR1 is SGHRS and CDR2 is YFSETQ. The junction had 8 bases not matched to a gene; V was cut back by 7 bases and J by 9 bases. CDR3 length: 14 amino acids. CDR3 nucleotides: TGCGCCAGCCGCCGGGACAGGGCGAGTTCACCCCTCCACTTT. This gives the protein CASRRDRASSPLHF.

The chain couples TRBV6-1 to TRBJ2-3; a weak D match, TRBD1 (5 bases). Trimming removed 2 bases at V and 8 bases at J, with 14 bases between. Germline CDR1 and CDR2: MNHNS and SASEGT. This CDR3 comprises 14 residues. CDR3 region: CASSERQGPSTQYF. CDR3 in DNA: TGTGCCAGCAGTGAAAGGCAGGGCCCCTCTACGCAGTATTTT.

This clone was seen more than once but under ten times. This chain uses TRBV6-1 with TRBJ2-5; D unresolved. This CDR3 comprises 17 residues. Germline CDR1 is MNHNS and CDR2 is SASEGT. The V end was cut by 4 bases, the J end by 2 bases, with 20 bases between. The CDR3 is CASSVQWTPNRQETQYF. The DNA of the CDR3 is TGTGCCAGCAGTGTACAGTGGACCCCTAACCGTCAAGAGACCCAGTACTTC.

The V gene is TRBV5-6, the J gene TRBJ1-1, with no clear D. CDR1 and CDR2 from the germline V gene are SGHDT and YYEEEE. The CDR3 loop spans 13 amino acids. V lost 8 bases to trimming and J lost 0 bases, with 11 bases between them. The CDR3 is CASKTIMNTEAFF. The CDR3 nucleotides are TGTGCCAGTAAAACCATTATGAACACTGAAGCTTTCTTT.

The sample holds a few counts of this clone. The chain carries TRBV19 and TRBJ1-4; possibly TRBD1 for D (5 bases). The CDR3 spans 13 residues. V gave up 11 bases and J gave up 4 bases, with 14 bases separating them. CDR1 LNHDA and CDR2 SQIVND come from the germline V gene (reference sequence). The CDR3 protein is CAATAGVNEKLFF. CDR3 DNA: TGTGCCGCCACTGCGGGGGTTAATGAAAAACTGTTTTTT.

The chain couples TRBV5-1 to TRBJ2-2; D is perhaps TRBD2 (5 bases). The CDR3 has 14 amino acids. Trimming took 0 bases from V and 3 from J, leaving 6 bases between them. The V gene's germline CDR1 is SGHRS and CDR2 YFSETQ. The DNA for the CDR3 is TGCGCCAGCAGCTTGGACGGGGACACCGGGGAGCTGTTTTTT. Its protein is CASSLDGDTGELFF.

Notes on this clone: Within the sample, other DNA sequences also encode this same CDR3. The chain carries TRBV5-6 and TRBJ1-2; no firm D call. Germline V gives CDR1 SGHDT, CDR2 YYEEEE. V lost 4 bases, J lost 4 bases, and 20 bases lay in between. There are 16 residues in the CDR3. CDR3: CASSHLDEERVYGYTF. The DNA for the CDR3 is TGTGCCAGCAGCCACTTGGACGAAGAGCGTGTCTATGGCTACACCTTC. Together with reference TRBV5-6 and TRBJ1-2, the CDR3 gives the full variable domain: DAGVTQSPTHLIKTRGQQVTLRCSPKSGHDTVSWYQQALGQGPQFIFQYYEEEERQRGNFPDRFSGHQFPNYSSELNVNALLLGDSALYLCASSHLDEERVYGYTFGSGTRLTVV.

The chain employs TRBV10-3 and TRBJ2-5, with D tentatively TRBD1 (6 bases). The germline V gene encodes CDR1 ENHRY and CDR2 SYGVKD. CDR3 length: 14 residues. The ends were cut back, 1 base at V and 5 bases at J, with 11 bases in the middle. CDR3: CAISEFRQAETQYF. CDR3 sequence (DNA): TGTGCCATCAGTGAGTTCCGACAGGCGGAGACCCAGTACTTC.

This chain links TRBV6-1 with TRBJ1-2; 10 nucleotides agree with TRBD1. The J segment lost 2 bases and the V segment lost 6 bases, leaving 0 bases of the junction unmatched. Germline V gives CDR1 MNHNS, CDR2 SASEGT. This CDR3 is 13 amino acids long. The CDR3 loop reads CASRDRGNYGYTF. The DNA for the CDR3 is TGTGCCAGCAGGGACAGGGGGAACTATGGCTACACCTTC.

The chain links TRBV6-5 to TRBJ1-1; D call uncertain. Germline-derived CDR1 and CDR2 are MNHEY and SVGAGI. V was trimmed by 0 bases and J by 5 bases, leaving 10 bases between them. The CDR3 is 14 amino acids. CDR3 nucleotide sequence: TGTGCCAGCAGTTACTCGATAGGGTTGACTGAAGCTTTCTTT. The encoded protein is CASSYSIGLTEAFF.

The rearrangement joins TRBV19 to TRBJ2-5; D not certain. Germline CDR1 reads LNHDA; CDR2 reads SQIVND (reference sequence). V was clipped by 1 base and J by 10 bases, with 13 bases between them. The length of the CDR3 is 13 residues. CDR3 bases: TGTGCCAGTAGTATAGGATGGGAAGGTGACCAGTACTTC. It specifies CASSIGWEGDQYF.

The chain employs TRBV5-4 and TRBJ2-1; D perhaps matches TRBD1 (6 bases). Germline-derived CDR1 and CDR2 are SGHNT and YYREEE (reference sequence). This CDR3 spans 13 amino acids. Trimming removed 4 bases at V and 9 bases at J, with 14 bases between. DNA for the CDR3: TGTGCCAGCAGCCCGAGACAGGTGGGTGAGCAGTTCTTC. Translated: CASSPRQVGEQFF.

V and J are TRBV2 and TRBJ2-3, with D uncertain. V shed 8 bases and J shed 4 bases, with 7 bases lying between them. CDR3 length equals 11 residues. Germline assignment: CDR1 SNHLY and CDR2 FYNNEI. CDR3 DNA sequence: TGTGCCAGCCCCGCCCCAGATACGCAGTATTTT. It specifies CASPAPDTQYF.

V usage is TRBV11-2 and J usage is TRBJ1-2, with D unresolved. The germline CDR1 and CDR2 sequences are SGHAT and FQNNGV. V lost 0 bases, J lost 7 bases, and 3 bases lay in between. This CDR3 has 11 residues. The CDR3 reads CASSLDFGYTF. The CDR3 coding sequence is TGTGCCAGCAGCTTAGACTTTGGCTACACCTTC.

The chain uses TRBV6-1 and TRBJ2-1; possible D gene TRBD1, 6 bases. Trimming took off 1 base at V and 7 bases at J, with 14 bases between the two ends. This CDR3 has 15 residues. Germline V CDR1 and CDR2: MNHNS, SASEGT. CDR3 sequence: CASSEGTAGGNEQFF. The DNA of the CDR3 is TGTGCCAGCAGTGAAGGGACAGCAGGAGGAAATGAGCAGTTCTTC.

This sequence joins TRBV14 and TRBJ1-2, with TRBD1 matching 11 bases. CDR1 is SGHDN and CDR2 is FVKESK in the germline V gene. The CDR3 is 17 residues long. J gave up 8 bases and V 4 bases, and 15 bases lay outside the gene matches. This chain's CDR3 is CASSPQLRTGGAYGYTF. The CDR3 nucleotides read TGTGCCAGCAGCCCCCAATTAAGGACAGGGGGCGCGTACGGCTACACCTTC.

The chain employs TRBV6-1 and TRBJ1-2, with 8 bases fitting TRBD1. Per germline, CDR1 MNHNS and CDR2 SASEGT. V lost 5 bases, J lost 8 bases, and 10 bases stayed unmatched. The CDR3 extends over 14 amino acids. CDR3 coding DNA: TGTGCCAGCAGTTCCGAAAGCAGGACAGGGGGCTACACCTTC. This encodes CASSSESRTGGYTF.

This clone was seen once. The chain links TRBV5-1 to TRBJ2-3; maybe TRBD2 (6 bases). The germline V gene encodes CDR1 SGHRS and CDR2 YFSETQ. This CDR3 is built from 14 residues. V was clipped by 4 bases and J by 2 bases, with 11 bases between them. The CDR3 loop is CASSGGVVTDTQYF. CDR3 nucleotide sequence: TGCGCCAGCAGCGGAGGGGTAGTCACAGATACGCAGTATTTT. The full variable domain, rest sourced from reference TRBV5-1 and TRBJ2-3, is KAGVTQTPRYLIKTRGQQVTLSCSPISGHRSVSWYQQTPGQGLQFLFEYFSETQRNKGNFPGRFSGRQFSNSRSEMNVSTLELGDSALYLCASSGGVVTDTQYFGPGTRLTVL.

The chain links TRBV7-2 to TRBJ1-2, with TRBD1 as a possible D gene (6 bases). The CDR3 length is 16 residues. Germline CDR1 is SGHTA and CDR2 is FQGNSA. Between the trimmed V and J ends, which lost 0 bases and 6 bases, there was a span of 17 bases. The CDR3 region has the DNA TGTGCCAGCAGCTTAGCGTTCAACAGGGAGGGTAATGGCTACACCTTC. Protein product: CASSLAFNREGNGYTF.

The chain combines TRBV18 with TRBJ1-5; 10 bases match TRBD1. The CDR3 is made up of 16 amino acids. CDR1 KGHSH and CDR2 LQKENI come from the germline V gene. The junction had 9 bases not matched to a gene; V was cut back by 8 bases and J by 2 bases. The chain's CDR3 is CASTSGTGVGNQPQHF. Written as DNA, the CDR3 is TGTGCCAGCACCAGCGGGACAGGGGTGGGCAATCAGCCCCAGCATTTT.

The chain employs TRBV13 and TRBJ1-2; possibly TRBD1 for D (5 bases). The CDR3 runs 20 residues. The germline CDR1 and CDR2 sequences are PRHDT and FYEKMQ (reference sequence). Trimming shortened V by 1 base and J by 2 bases, and 26 bases separated the two germline ends. The CDR3 loop is CASSLEGLGPRHKINYGYTF. The CDR3 DNA is TGTGCCAGCAGCTTAGAAGGGTTGGGGCCTCGCCACAAAATCAACTATGGCTACACCTTC.

The chain carries TRBV4-1 and TRBJ1-5; 8 positions match TRBD1. This CDR3 has 15 residues. Germline trimming cut 3 bases from V and 5 bases from J; bases unmatched to any gene: 6. Germline lookup yields CDR1 MGHRA and CDR2 YSYEKL. CDR3 DNA sequence: TGCGCCAGCAGCCAGGGGCCGACAGGGGATCAGCCCCAGCATTTT. It yields the protein CASSQGPTGDQPQHF.